This T cell receptor (beta chain) was identified during a study of vaccination and CD4 T cells after COVID-19. The overall study: Cells were stimulated with overlapping spike peptide pools from SARS-CoV-2, HCoV-NL63, HCoV-OC43 and HCoV-229E. Study findings and constraints: The study found that a median roughly 89% of reactive clones in convalescent patients appeared only post-vaccination.

Treatment noted: roughly nine-day PBMC culture with coronavirus spike peptide pools or control peptides (ViraFEST assay). First, ViraFEST expanded antigen-specific T cells with peptide pools, and next it sequenced the TCRs. About this clonotype itself: Its antigen remains unknown.

CD4+ T cells that had been cultured provided DNA sequenced with the Oncomine TCR Beta short-read assay. Genomic DNA was isolated from CD4+ T cells that had been cultured. Via MiXCR, TCRdb re-called the PCR reads, giving one row per CDR3 protein. The sample includes about 11,000 distinct CDR3 sequences, 30% to 35% seen only once; the top ten take around a sixth. The CDR3 is made up of 14 amino acids. The germline CDR1 and CDR2 sequences are MNHNS and SASEGT. The ends lost 6 bases at V and 11 bases at J; junction bases unmatched: 14. The TCR sequence derives from a human donor who had recovered from COVID-19. Sequenced here: CD4+ T cells from blood, cultured in vitro, sampled after SARS-CoV-2 vaccination. The V gene is TRBV6-1, the J gene TRBJ1-1, with 8 bases fitting TRBD1. The CDR3 coding sequence is TGTGCCAGCAGGGCGGACAGGGCTACCCGGGGGGCTTTCTTT. This sequence encodes CASRADRATRGAFF.